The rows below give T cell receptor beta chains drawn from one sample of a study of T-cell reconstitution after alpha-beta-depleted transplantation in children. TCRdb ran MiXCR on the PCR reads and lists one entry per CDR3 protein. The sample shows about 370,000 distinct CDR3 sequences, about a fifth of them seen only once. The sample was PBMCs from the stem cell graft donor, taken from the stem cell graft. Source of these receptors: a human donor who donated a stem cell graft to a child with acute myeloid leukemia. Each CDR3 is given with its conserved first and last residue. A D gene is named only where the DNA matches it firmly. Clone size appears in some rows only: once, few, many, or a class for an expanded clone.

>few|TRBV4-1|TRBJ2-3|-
TGCGCCAGCAGCCCTAAGGCGAGCACAGATACGCAGTATTTT
CASSPKASTDTQYF
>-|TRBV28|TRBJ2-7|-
TGTGCCAGCAGTTTCCACCAGGGTTACTACGAGCAGTACTTC
CASSFHQGYYEQYF
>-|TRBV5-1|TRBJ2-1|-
TGCGCCAGCAGCTTGGTGGAGGGTGATCTCTTGAATTCCTACAATGAGCAGTTCTTC
CASSLVEGDLLNSYNEQFF
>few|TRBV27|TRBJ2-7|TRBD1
TGTGCCAGCAGTTTATATATAGGGACAGACCCCTACGAGCAGTACTTC
CASSLYIGTDPYEQYF
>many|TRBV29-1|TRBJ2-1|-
TGCAGCGTCCCGTTTCGCCAGCAGTTCTTC
CSVPFRQQFF
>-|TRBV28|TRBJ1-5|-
TGTGCCAGCACTCCTTCGGGGACGGCGGCCGGTCAGCCCCAGCATTTT
CASTPSGTAAGQPQHF
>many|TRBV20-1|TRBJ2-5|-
TGCAGTGCTAGTACGGGAGCATCATGGGAGACCCAGTACTTC
CSASTGASWETQYF
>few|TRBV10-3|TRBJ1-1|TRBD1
TGTGCCACCACACAGGGGGCTGGGACTGAAGCTTTCTTT
CATTQGAGTEAFF
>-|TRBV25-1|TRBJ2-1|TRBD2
TGTGCTACAGCCCCCGGGACTAGGTCCTACAATGAGCAGTTCTTC
CATAPGTRSYNEQFF
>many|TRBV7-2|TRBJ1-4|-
TGTGCCAGCAGCTTAAGACAGGCAAGACTCGAAAAACTGTTTTTT
CASSLRQARLEKLFF
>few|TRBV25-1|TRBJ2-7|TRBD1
TGTGCCACCGGAGACAGGGTTACCTACGAGCAGTACTTC
CATGDRVTYEQYF
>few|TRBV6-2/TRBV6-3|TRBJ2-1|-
TGTGCCAGCAGTTTCGGATCAGCCTCCTACAATGAGCAGTTCTTC
CASSFGSASYNEQFF
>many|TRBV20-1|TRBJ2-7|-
TGCAGTGCTGGCACCACGGACAGAAACTCGGACGAGCAGTACTTC
CSAGTTDRNSDEQYF
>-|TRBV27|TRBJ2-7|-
TGTGCCAGCAGTTCGTACTCCTATTGGGACGAGCAGTACTTC
CASSSYSYWDEQYF
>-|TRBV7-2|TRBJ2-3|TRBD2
TGTGCCAGCAGCTTACCCGAGAGCGGGAGCCTCACAGATACGCAGTATTTT
CASSLPESGSLTDTQYF
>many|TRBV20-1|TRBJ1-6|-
TGCAGTGCTAGGGCCGCTGATAATTCACCCCTCCACTTT
CSARAADNSPLHF
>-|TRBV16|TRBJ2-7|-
TGTGCCAGCAGCCAACAGGCTCCGCCTGGTCGGTTTTGCGAGCAGTACTTC
CASSQQAPPGRFCEQYF
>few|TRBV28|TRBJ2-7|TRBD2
TGTGCCAGCAGTAGAAAGCCCTGGGGACTAGCCTTCTACGAGCAGTACTTC
CASSRKPWGLAFYEQYF
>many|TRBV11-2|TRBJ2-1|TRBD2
TGTGCCAGCAGCCCAGAGACCGGGACTAGTCGAAATGAGCAGTTCTTC
CASSPETGTSRNEQFF
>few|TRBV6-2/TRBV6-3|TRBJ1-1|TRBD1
TGTGCCACCCACAGGGGAGTGAACACTGAAGCTTTCTTT
CATHRGVNTEAFF
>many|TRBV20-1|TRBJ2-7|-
TGCAGTGCTTCGACAGGTGCATCCTACGAGCAGTACTTC
CSASTGASYEQYF
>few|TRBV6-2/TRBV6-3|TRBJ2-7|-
TGTGCCAGCAGTTACTTTGCAGGGTCGGGCGCGTACGAGCAGTACTTC
CASSYFAGSGAYEQYF
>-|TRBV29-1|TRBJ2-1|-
TGCAGCGTTGCTCTTAGATTCTCCTACAATGAGCAGTTCTTC
CSVALRFSYNEQFF
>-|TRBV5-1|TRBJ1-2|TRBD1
TGCGCCAGCAGCGGTGGGGACAGGGGATTCTCGGGCTACACCTTC
CASSGGDRGFSGYTF
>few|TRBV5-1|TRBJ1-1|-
TGCGCCAGCAGCCACGGACAGCTAAACACTGAAGCTTTCTTT
CASSHGQLNTEAFF
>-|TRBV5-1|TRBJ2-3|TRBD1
TGCGCCAGCAGCAGGACCCCGGGACAGGCTACAGATACGCAGTATTTT
CASSRTPGQATDTQYF
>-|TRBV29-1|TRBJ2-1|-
TGCAGCGTGGACCACAGCTCCTACAATGAGCAGTTCTTC
CSVDHSSYNEQFF
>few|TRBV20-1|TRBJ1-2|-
TGCAGTGCTAGAGATGGGAAGAACTATGGCTACACCTTC
CSARDGKNYGYTF
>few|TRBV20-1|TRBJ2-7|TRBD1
TGCAGTGCTAGAGGTTCACAGGGGGGCGCGAACGAGCAGTACTTC
CSARGSQGGANEQYF
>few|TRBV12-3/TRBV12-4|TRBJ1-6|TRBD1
TGTGCCAGCAGTGTCCGACAGGGAGGTAATTCACCCCTCCACTTT
CASSVRQGGNSPLHF
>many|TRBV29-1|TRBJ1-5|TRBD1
TGCAGCGTAAAACAGGGGAACCAGCCCCAGCATTTT
CSVKQGNQPQHF
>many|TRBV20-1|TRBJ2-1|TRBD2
TGCAGTGCTAGACCCTCGAAACTAGCGATAAGCTCCTACAATGAGCAGTTCTTC
CSARPSKLAISSYNEQFF